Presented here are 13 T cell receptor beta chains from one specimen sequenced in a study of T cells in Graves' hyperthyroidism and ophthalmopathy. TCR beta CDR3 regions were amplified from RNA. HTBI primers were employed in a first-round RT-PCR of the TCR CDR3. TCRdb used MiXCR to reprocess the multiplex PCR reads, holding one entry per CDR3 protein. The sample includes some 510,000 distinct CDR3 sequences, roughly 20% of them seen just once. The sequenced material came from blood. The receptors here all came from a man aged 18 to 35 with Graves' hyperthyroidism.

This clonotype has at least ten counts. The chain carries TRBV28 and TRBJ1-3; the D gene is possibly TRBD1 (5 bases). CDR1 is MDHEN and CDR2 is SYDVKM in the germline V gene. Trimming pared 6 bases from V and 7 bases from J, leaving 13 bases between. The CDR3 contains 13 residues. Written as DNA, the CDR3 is TGTGCCAGCAGCCCGGGACTAGGGAACACCATATATTTT. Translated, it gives CASSPGLGNTIYF.

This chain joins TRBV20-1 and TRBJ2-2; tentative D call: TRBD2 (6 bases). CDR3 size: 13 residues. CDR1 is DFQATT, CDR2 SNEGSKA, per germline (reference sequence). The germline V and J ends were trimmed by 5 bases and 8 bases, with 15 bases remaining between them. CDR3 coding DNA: TGCAGTGCTTGGGACGGGGGATCGGGGGAGCTGTTTTTT. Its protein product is CSAWDGGSGELFF.

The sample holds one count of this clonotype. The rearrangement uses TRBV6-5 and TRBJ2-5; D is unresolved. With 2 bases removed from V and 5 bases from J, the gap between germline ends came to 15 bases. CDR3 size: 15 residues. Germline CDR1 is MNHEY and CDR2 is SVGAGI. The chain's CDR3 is CASSYRQWARETQYF. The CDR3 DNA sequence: TGTGCCAGCAGTTACCGTCAGTGGGCACGGGAGACCCAGTACTTC.

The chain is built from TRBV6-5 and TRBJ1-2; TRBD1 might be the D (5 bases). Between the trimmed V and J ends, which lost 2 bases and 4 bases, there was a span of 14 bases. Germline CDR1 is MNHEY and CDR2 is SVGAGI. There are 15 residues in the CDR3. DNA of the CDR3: TGTGCCAGCAGTTACCAGCTACAGGCCCTCTATGGCTACACCTTC. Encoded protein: CASSYQLQALYGYTF.

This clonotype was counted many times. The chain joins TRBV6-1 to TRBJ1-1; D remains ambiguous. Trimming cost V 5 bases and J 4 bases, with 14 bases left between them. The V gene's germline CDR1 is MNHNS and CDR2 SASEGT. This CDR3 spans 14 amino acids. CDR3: CASSTFGPLTEAFF. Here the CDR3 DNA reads TGTGCCAGCAGTACCTTTGGGCCTCTCACTGAAGCTTTCTTT.

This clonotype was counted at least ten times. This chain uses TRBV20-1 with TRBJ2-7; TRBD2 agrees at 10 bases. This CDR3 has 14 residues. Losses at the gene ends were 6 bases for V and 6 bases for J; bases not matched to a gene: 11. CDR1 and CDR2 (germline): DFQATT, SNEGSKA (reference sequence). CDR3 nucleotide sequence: TGCAGTGCCCATCAAGCGGGAGGGCTCTTCGAGCAGTACTTC. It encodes CSAHQAGGLFEQYF.

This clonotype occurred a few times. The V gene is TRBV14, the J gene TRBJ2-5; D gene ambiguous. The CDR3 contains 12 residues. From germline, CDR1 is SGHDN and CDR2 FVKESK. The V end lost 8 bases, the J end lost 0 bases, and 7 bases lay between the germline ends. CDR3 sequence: CASHPNQETQYF. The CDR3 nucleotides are TGTGCCAGCCATCCAAACCAAGAGACCCAGTACTTC.

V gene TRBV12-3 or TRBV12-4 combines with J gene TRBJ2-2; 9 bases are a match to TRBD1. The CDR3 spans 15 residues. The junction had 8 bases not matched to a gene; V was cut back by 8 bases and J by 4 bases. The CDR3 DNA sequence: TGTGCCAGCGGGGACAGGGTCGGGAGCACCGGGGAGCTGTTTTTT. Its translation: CASGDRVGSTGELFF.

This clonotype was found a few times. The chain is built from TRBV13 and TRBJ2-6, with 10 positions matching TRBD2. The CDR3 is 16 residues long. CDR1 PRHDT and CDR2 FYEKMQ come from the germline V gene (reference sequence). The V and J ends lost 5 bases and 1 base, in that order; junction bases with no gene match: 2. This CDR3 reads CASSETSGSGANVLTF. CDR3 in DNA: TGTGCCAGCAGCGAGACTAGCGGGTCTGGGGCCAACGTCCTGACTTTC.

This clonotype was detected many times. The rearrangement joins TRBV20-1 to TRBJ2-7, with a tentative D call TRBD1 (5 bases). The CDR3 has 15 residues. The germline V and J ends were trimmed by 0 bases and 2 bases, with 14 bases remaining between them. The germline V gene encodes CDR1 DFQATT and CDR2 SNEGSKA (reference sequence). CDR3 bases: TGCAGTGCTAGAGATCCGGCAGGGTGGGCCTACGAGCAGTACTTC. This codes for CSARDPAGWAYEQYF.

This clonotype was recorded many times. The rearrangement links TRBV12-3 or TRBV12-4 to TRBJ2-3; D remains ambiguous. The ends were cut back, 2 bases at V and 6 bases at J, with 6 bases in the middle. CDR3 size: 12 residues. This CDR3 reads CASSLTEDTQYF. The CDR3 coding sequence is TGTGCCAGCAGTTTAACGGAGGATACGCAGTATTTT.

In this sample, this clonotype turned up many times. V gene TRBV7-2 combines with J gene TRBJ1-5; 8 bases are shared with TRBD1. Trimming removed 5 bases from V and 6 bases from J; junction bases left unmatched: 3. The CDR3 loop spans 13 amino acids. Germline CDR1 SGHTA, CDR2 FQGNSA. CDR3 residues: CASSQDRAQPQHF. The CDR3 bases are TGTGCCAGCAGCCAGGACAGGGCTCAGCCCCAGCATTTT.

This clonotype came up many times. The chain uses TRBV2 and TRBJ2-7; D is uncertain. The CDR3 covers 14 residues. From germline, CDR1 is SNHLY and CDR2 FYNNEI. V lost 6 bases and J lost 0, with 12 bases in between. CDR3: CASRLGGGSYEQYF. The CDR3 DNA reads TGTGCCAGCAGGTTAGGTGGCGGCTCCTACGAGCAGTACTTC.